The entry that follows covers one TCR beta chain sequence. The CDR3 contains 17 residues. Losses at the gene ends were 1 base for V and 2 bases for J; bases not matched to a gene: 6. CDR1 and CDR2 (germline): SGHVS, FNYEAQ. The entry originates in a study of T cell changes during pregnancy in multiple sclerosis. The method was immunoSEQ multiplex PCR; TCRdb's version includes in-frame clones alone and lacks a portion of them. The sample contains some 60,000 clones, 80% to 90% of which appear only once. This specimen was CD4+ T cells from peripheral blood mononuclear cells, taken in the third trimester of pregnancy. The receptor's source is a female donor with multiple sclerosis, enrolled in a pregnancy study. This chain uses TRBV7-6 with TRBJ2-3; 10 nucleotides align to TRBD2. The CDR3 region is CASSLVIAGGLTDTQYF. CDR3 DNA: TGTGCCAGCAGCTTAGTGATAGCGGGAGGACTCACAGATACGCAGTATTTT.